The 28 T cell receptor beta chains below were found in one sample sequenced in a study of blood T cells in healthy people across ages. Combining a sample-barcoded 5' primer with a J-beta primer mix, a second PCR ran for 7 to 11 cycles. TCRdb reanalysed the 5' RACE reads using MiXCR and keeps one entry per CDR3 protein. The sample lists about 1.7 million distinct CDR3 sequences, roughly 27% occurring once. The sequencing input was blood. These receptors all stem from a woman aged 25-40 years in good health.

The gene calls are TRBV4-1 and TRBJ1-5; D is unresolved. The CDR3 is 14 residues long. V dropped 0 bases and J dropped 6 bases, with 9 bases sitting between them. Germline V gene sequence: CDR1 MGHRA, CDR2 YSYEKL. This CDR3 reads CASSQDVSRQPQHF. As DNA, the CDR3 is TGCGCCAGCAGCCAAGACGTTTCGCGTCAGCCCCAGCATTTT.

This chain uses TRBV5-1 with TRBJ1-2; possibly TRBD1 for D (6 bases). CDR1 SGHRS and CDR2 YFSETQ come from the germline V gene. V shed 5 bases and J shed 5 bases, with 22 bases lying between them. This CDR3 region has 16 residues. CDR3 nucleotide sequence: TGCGCCAGCAGAGGGGGTGTCGACCAGGGGAATTATGGCTACACCTTC. Translating gives CASRGGVDQGNYGYTF.

This clonotype was picked up a small number of times. V and J are TRBV5-1 and TRBJ2-3, with TRBD2 matching over 7 bases. The germline V gene has CDR1 SGHRS and CDR2 YFSETQ. There are 15 residues in the CDR3. Unmatched junction bases numbered 11, after V lost 4 bases and J lost 6 bases. The CDR3: CASSPASGPADTQYF. The CDR3 region has the DNA TGCGCCAGCAGCCCAGCTAGCGGCCCAGCGGATACGCAGTATTTT. The full variable domain, in which reference TRBV5-1 and TRBJ2-3 provide the parts outside the CDR3, is KAGVTQTPRYLIKTRGQQVTLSCSPISGHRSVSWYQQTPGQGLQFLFEYFSETQRNKGNFPGRFSGRQFSNSRSEMNVSTLELGDSALYLCASSPASGPADTQYFGPGTRLTVL.

This clonotype was seen many times. This chain uses TRBV6-5 with TRBJ2-7; perhaps TRBD2 as D (5 bases). CDR1 and CDR2 from the germline V gene are MNHEY and SVGAGI. The CDR3 is 13 residues long. Trimming stripped 7 bases from V and 1 base from J, with 11 bases between. DNA of the CDR3: TGTGCCAGCAACGGGGTTGAATCCTACGAGCAGTACTTC. Encoded protein: CASNGVESYEQYF.

This clonotype was observed many times. The rearrangement uses TRBV24-1 and TRBJ2-5; possibly TRBD1 for D (5 bases). Trimming took off 0 bases at V and 1 base at J, with 11 bases between the two ends. CDR1 and CDR2 (germline): KGHDR, SFDVKD. CDR3 length: 16 residues. The CDR3 sequence: CATSDLQAGRQETQYF. For the CDR3, the DNA is TGTGCCACCAGTGATTTGCAAGCAGGGCGCCAAGAGACCCAGTACTTC.

V usage is TRBV4-1 and J usage is TRBJ2-7; D remains unclear. The CDR3 runs 16 residues. V dropped 1 base and J dropped 2 bases, with 15 bases sitting between them. Per the germline V gene, CDR1 is MGHRA and CDR2 is YSYEKL. CDR3 bases: TGCGCCAGCAGCCAAGTTGTCGGACCCGGGCCCTACGAGCAGTACTTC. Its translation is CASSQVVGPGPYEQYF.

This clonotype was seen only a few times. Germline and junction disagree at one end, which may indicate a read error. The genes are TRBV6-2 or TRBV6-3 and TRBJ2-6; 8 bases match TRBD1. The CDR3 contains 15 residues. Germline V gene lookup returns CDR1 MNHEY and CDR2 SVGEGT. The CDR3 sequence is CASSSGAGGFSVPTF. The CDR3 nucleotides read TGTGCCAGCAGTTCCGGGGCAGGGGGCTTCAGCGTCCCGACTTTC.

The V gene is TRBV20-1, the J gene TRBJ2-1; TRBD2 is a possible D gene (6 bases). V shed 3 bases and J shed 7 bases, with 19 bases lying between them. Germline CDR1 reads DFQATT; CDR2 reads SNEGSKA (reference sequence). This CDR3 is built from 15 residues. The CDR3 DNA reads TGCAGTGCTAGTCGCCAGGGAGGCCTCTGGAATGAGCAGTTCTTC. This encodes CSASRQGGLWNEQFF.

A remark on this clonotype: This clone may be a read error of a much larger clone one base away. This rearrangement joins TRBV5-1 to TRBJ2-5; 10 nucleotides align to TRBD1. The J call may be mistaken, given a closer DNA end match to TRBJ2-7. CDR1 and CDR2 (germline): SGHRS, YFSETQ. The CDR3 length is 13 residues. The CDR3 spells CASGPGTGVEQYF. CDR3 coding DNA: TGCGCCAGCGGACCCGGGACAGGGGTCGAGCAGTACTTC.

A note on this clonotype: At one end, the junction sequence differs from germline, possibly due to a read error. V gene TRBV7-2 combines with J gene TRBJ2-2, with 10 nucleotides matching TRBD2. Germline loops: CDR1 SGHTA, CDR2 FQGNSA. The CDR3 loop spans 17 amino acids. CDR3 DNA sequence: TGTGCCAGCAGCTTAGTAGCGGGAGGATTCGGTGCCGGGGAGCCGTTTTTT. It codes for CASSLVAGGFGAGEPFF.

V usage is TRBV7-3 and J usage is TRBJ2-1; TRBD2 matches at 10 bases. Germline V gene lookup returns CDR1 SGHTA and CDR2 FQGTGA. V shed 1 base, J shed 8 bases, and the junction held 5 bases outside the gene matches. The CDR3 consists of 15 residues. The CDR3 nucleotides read TGTGCCAGCAGCTTAATGAGCGGGGGGGCACATGAGCAGTTCTTC. Translation: CASSLMSGGAHEQFF.

The chain carries TRBV12-3 or TRBV12-4 and TRBJ2-7; TRBD2 aligns across 8 bases. Trimming cost V 4 bases and J 3 bases; bases outside gene matches: 8. This CDR3 region has 15 residues. The CDR3 region has the DNA TGTGCCAGCAGTTCACCGGGACTAGGCCACTACGAGCAGTACTTC. The encoded protein is CASSSPGLGHYEQYF.

This clonotype was found a few times. This chain uses TRBV6-5 with TRBJ2-1; TRBD2 aligns across 7 bases. Germline CDR1 reads MNHEY; CDR2 reads SVGAGI. V lost 2 bases, J lost 3 bases, and 10 bases stayed unmatched. This CDR3 comprises 17 residues. The CDR3 DNA reads as TGTGCCAGCAGTTACCGTGGGGTGCTAGCGGACTACAATGAGCAGTTCTTC. This gives the protein CASSYRGVLADYNEQFF.

V and J are TRBV30 and TRBJ1-5, with a weak D call TRBD1 (5 bases). The ends were cut back, 1 base at V and 4 bases at J, with 11 bases in the middle. This CDR3 has 14 residues. Germline V gene sequence: CDR1 GTSNPN, CDR2 SVGIG (reference sequence). The CDR3 DNA is TGTGCCTGGAGTGAAGGCAGGACAAATCAGCCCCAGCATTTT. It codes for CAWSEGRTNQPQHF.

This clonotype was seen more than once but under ten times. The chain employs TRBV5-1 and TRBJ2-1; unclear D gene. This CDR3 has 15 residues. CDR1 is SGHRS, CDR2 YFSETQ, per germline. V lost 2 bases and J 7 bases, leaving 16 bases between the germline ends. The CDR3: CASSFKRKEMNEQFF. The CDR3 bases are TGCGCCAGCAGCTTTAAGCGTAAGGAGATGAATGAGCAGTTCTTC.

This sequence joins TRBV6-6 and TRBJ2-1, with 7 nucleotides matching TRBD2. The CDR3 loop spans 14 amino acids. V trimming: 6 bases; J trimming: 6 bases; junction bases outside the gene matches: 8. CDR1 MNHNY and CDR2 SVGAGI come from the germline V gene (reference sequence). The CDR3 bases are TGTGCCAGCAGAGGGGAGGGGTCTGTCAATGAGCAGTTCTTC. This sequence encodes CASRGEGSVNEQFF.

This chain joins TRBV30 and TRBJ1-5; no firm D call. CDR1 is GTSNPN and CDR2 is SVGIG in the germline V gene (reference sequence). V was shortened by 5 bases and J by 0 bases, with 14 bases between the two germline ends. The CDR3 totals 15 residues. CDR3 residues: CAWEPTGYSNQPQHF. CDR3 nucleotides: TGTGCCTGGGAGCCTACCGGATATAGCAATCAGCCCCAGCATTTT. The whole variable domain, remainder taken from reference TRBV30 and TRBJ1-5, is SQTIHQWPATLVQPVGSPLSLECTVEGTSNPNLYWYRQAAGRGLQLLFYSVGIGQISSEVPQNLSASRPQDRQFILSSKKLLLSDSGFYLCAWEPTGYSNQPQHFGDGTRLSIL.

This clonotype was recorded a few times. The chain uses TRBV12-3 or TRBV12-4 and TRBJ2-3; D is tentatively TRBD1 or TRBD2 (5 bases each). The CDR3 loop spans 14 amino acids. With 3 bases removed from V and 5 bases from J, the gap between germline ends came to 12 bases. The CDR3 bases are TGTGCCAGCAGTTTCCCAGGGCGGGTAGATACGCAGTATTTT. Residues: CASSFPGRVDTQYF.

This chain connects TRBV29-1 to TRBJ2-3, with D perhaps matching TRBD1 (5 bases). Trimming took 5 bases from V and 3 from J, leaving 9 bases between them. CDR1 and CDR2 from the germline V gene are SQVTM and ANQGSEA. CDR3 size: 12 residues. The CDR3 nucleotides are TGCAGCGTTCGCAGGGAAACAGATACGCAGTATTTT. This encodes CSVRRETDTQYF.

The V gene is TRBV29-1, the J gene TRBJ1-1; tentative D call: TRBD1 (5 bases). Trimming took off 1 base at V and 8 bases at J, with 5 bases between the two ends. The length of the CDR3 is 10 residues. The V gene's germline CDR1 is SQVTM and CDR2 ANQGSEA. CDR3 in amino acids: CSVEGDEAFF. The CDR3 nucleotides are TGCAGCGTTGAAGGGGACGAAGCTTTCTTT.

Regarding this clonotype: A read error may be the cause here, since a much bigger clone is one base away. The rearrangement links TRBV24-1 to TRBJ2-5; maybe TRBD1 (5 bases). Germline CDR1 KGHDR, CDR2 SFDVKD. The CDR3 has 12 amino acids. V was shortened by 1 base and J by 12 bases, with 11 bases between the two germline ends. CDR3 bases: TGTGCCACCAGTGATTTAGGGGTTAGTAAGTACTTC. Its protein product is CATSDLGVSKYF.

This clonotype has a handful of counts. V and J are TRBV20-1 and TRBJ1-4; D not certain. The CDR3 totals 16 residues. Germline V gene sequence: CDR1 DFQATT, CDR2 SNEGSKA (reference sequence). V was clipped by 3 bases and J by 7 bases, with 21 bases between them. The DNA for the CDR3 is TGCAGTGCTAGTAGGACTGGAGCCCTAGGGATTGAAAAACTGTTTTTT. The encoded protein is CSASRTGALGIEKLFF.

This clonotype was detected only a few times. This sequence joins TRBV4-1 and TRBJ2-1; D is undetermined. The CDR3 covers 11 residues. The V gene's germline CDR1 is MGHRA and CDR2 YSYEKL. The V and J ends lost 9 bases and 9 bases respectively, with 12 bases between them. The CDR3 sequence is CARGSSGEQFF. For the CDR3, the DNA is TGCGCCAGGGGGTCAAGTGGTGAGCAGTTCTTC.

The V gene is TRBV7-8, the J gene TRBJ2-4; TRBD2 matches at 13 bases. The closer fit of TRBJ2-5 to the DNA end suggests the J call may be wrong. The CDR3 covers 16 residues. From germline, CDR1 is SGHVS and CDR2 FQNEAQ. Here the CDR3 reads CASSKPGLAGQETQYF. The CDR3 DNA sequence: TGTGCCAGCAGCAAACCGGGACTAGCGGGGCAAGAGACCCAGTACTTC.

This clonotype was observed many times. The J gene is TRBJ2-7, the V gene TRBV13; D unclear. With 7 bases removed from V and 0 bases from J, the gap between germline ends came to 16 bases. CDR3 length: 15 residues. Germline V gene data show CDR1 as PRHDT and CDR2 as FYEKMQ (reference sequence). CDR3 nucleotide sequence: TGTGCCAGCACCCCAAGACGGACGTCCTCCTACGAGCAGTACTTC. Translation gives CASTPRRTSSYEQYF.

V is TRBV6-5 and J is TRBJ1-1; TRBD1 matches at 9 bases. Germline loops: CDR1 MNHEY, CDR2 SVGAGI. CDR3 size: 14 residues. V gave up 11 bases and J gave up 3 bases; unmatched junction bases: 10. Written as DNA, the CDR3 is TGTGCCTCCTTGCGCCGGACAGGGGACACTGAAGCTTTCTTT. Encoded protein: CASLRRTGDTEAFF.

Worth noting for this clonotype: At one end the junction does not follow the germline gene, possibly because of a read error. The chain couples TRBV7-9 to TRBJ2-1; D unresolved. The CDR3 is 14 residues long. Germline CDR1 SEHNR, CDR2 FQNEAQ (reference sequence). CDR3 sequence: CASSLVVPNNERFF. CDR3 nucleotide sequence: TGTGCCAGCAGCTTAGTGGTTCCGAATAATGAGCGGTTCTTC.

The chain couples TRBV6-5 to TRBJ1-4; D uncertain. The length of the CDR3 is 14 residues. The germline V and J ends were trimmed by 5 bases and 8 bases, with 15 bases remaining between them. Germline V gene data show CDR1 as MNHEY and CDR2 as SVGAGI. CDR3 region: CASSGSIGEEKLFF. The CDR3 nucleotides are TGTGCCAGCAGTGGAAGCATAGGAGAGGAAAAACTGTTTTTT.